Shown below are 5 T cell receptor beta chains from a single sample sequenced in a study of OX40 agonist ivuxolimab in advanced cancers. Profiled with immunoSEQ multiplex PCR; TCRdb holds only in-frame clones, not every one. The table records more than 45,000 clones, about 81% of them present only once. Sequences were derived from CD4+ or CD8+ T cells sorted from blood, sampled in a trial of the OX40 agonist ivuxolimab. The receptor set was obtained from an adult with an advanced solid tumor such as melanoma, head and neck, liver or kidney cancer.

This clone was counted between two and nine times. J is TRBJ1-5 and V is TRBV5-6; D is undetermined. Germline assignment: CDR1 SGHDT and CDR2 YYEEEE. This CDR3 is 12 amino acids long. V dropped 0 bases and J dropped 5 bases, with 3 bases sitting between them. Written as DNA, the CDR3 is TGTGCCAGCAGCTTGGTTGATCAGCCCCAGCATTTT. This encodes CASSLVDQPQHF. Based on the CDR3 plus reference TRBV5-6 and TRBJ1-5, the full variable domain is DAGVTQSPTHLIKTRGQQVTLRCSPKSGHDTVSWYQQALGQGPQFIFQYYEEEERQRGNFPDRFSGHQFPNYSSELNVNALLLGDSALYLCASSLVDQPQHFGDGTRLSIL.

This clone was counted only a few times. The rearrangement joins TRBV9 to TRBJ2-5; the D gene could be TRBD1 or TRBD2 (6 bases each). CDR1 is SGDLS and CDR2 is YYNGEE in the germline V gene. CDR3 length equals 14 residues. Deletions cut 3 bases from V and 5 bases from J, with 14 bases between. This chain's CDR3 is CASSGGRGLETQYF. DNA of the CDR3: TGTGCCAGCAGCGGAGGTCGGGGGCTGGAGACCCAGTACTTC. The variable domain in full, with the rest retrieved from reference TRBV9 and TRBJ2-5, is DSGVTQTPKHLITATGQRVTLRCSPRSGDLSVYWYQQSLDQGLQFLIQYYNGEERAKGNILERFSAQQFPDLHSELNLSSLELGDSALYFCASSGGRGLETQYFGPGTRLLVL.

CDR3 loop: CSVEDGRGNTGELFF. CDR3 coding DNA: TGCAGCGTTGAAGATGGGCGGGGGAACACCGGGGAGCTGTTTTTT. The chain joins TRBV29-1 to TRBJ2-2, with D maybe TRBD2 (6 bases). This CDR3 has 15 amino acids. CDR1 is SQVTM, CDR2 ANQGSEA, per germline. Trimming removed 0 bases from V and 1 base from J, with 9 bases in between.

The chain links TRBV7-2 to TRBJ2-5; D call uncertain. Matching the DNA end better, TRBJ2-7 makes the J call doubtful. Germline V gene lookup returns CDR1 SGHTA and CDR2 FQGNSA. The CDR3 is made up of 14 amino acids. CDR3 coding DNA: TGTGCCAGCAGCCTCCGAGTAGCCCCCTACGAGCAGTACTTC. Translating gives CASSLRVAPYEQYF.

The chain has TRBV19 and TRBJ1-3; D possibly corresponds to TRBD1 (6 bases). The V end lost 11 bases, the J end lost 3 bases, and 14 bases lay between the germline ends. The CDR3 sequence is 13 residues long. In germline, CDR1 is LNHDA, CDR2 SQIVND (reference sequence). CDR3 in amino acids: CASNEGGGNTIYF. The CDR3 nucleotides are TGTGCCTCAAACGAAGGGGGTGGAAACACCATATATTTT.